Below, 24 T cell receptor beta chains from the same sample are listed, as sequenced in a study of cytotoxic CD8 clonotypes in ibrutinib-treated CLL. Clones were sequenced by immunoSEQ multiplex PCR, and TCRdb holds only the in-frame ones, with some missing. The sample consists of 200,000 to 250,000 clones, about four fifths of them appearing once. The sample in question was PBMCs, obtained after 12 months of ibrutinib treatment. The receptors come from a human donor with chronic lymphocytic leukemia.

The chain carries TRBV13 and TRBJ1-1, with D maybe TRBD1 (5 bases). Between the trimmed V and J ends, which lost 6 bases and 3 bases, there was a span of 17 bases. Germline CDR1 is PRHDT and CDR2 is FYEKMQ (reference sequence). The CDR3 has 15 amino acids. CDR3 nucleotide sequence: TGTGCCAGCAGGTGGGGATGGGGGGATCACACTGAAGCTTTCTTT. Its protein product is CASRWGWGDHTEAFF.

The rearrangement joins TRBV18 to TRBJ1-2; 7 nucleotides line up with TRBD1. The germline gives CDR1 KGHSH, CDR2 LQKENI. The CDR3 runs 14 residues. J lost 1 base, V lost 3 bases, and 2 bases had no gene match. CDR3 DNA sequence: TGTGCCAGCTCACCGGGACAGAATAACTATGGCTACACCTTC. Translated: CASSPGQNNYGYTF.

This sequence joins TRBV9 and TRBJ2-7; a possible D gene is TRBD1 (6 bases). CDR3 size: 16 residues. Germline V gene sequence: CDR1 SGDLS, CDR2 YYNGEE. Deletions cut 0 bases from V and 1 base from J, with 14 bases between. Here the CDR3 reads CASSVGNRAPSYEQYF. DNA for the CDR3: TGTGCCAGCAGCGTAGGGAACAGGGCCCCTTCCTACGAGCAGTACTTC. Complete variable domain (other parts from reference TRBV9 and TRBJ2-7): DSGVTQTPKHLITATGQRVTLRCSPRSGDLSVYWYQQSLDQGLQFLIQYYNGEERAKGNILERFSAQQFPDLHSELNLSSLELGDSALYFCASSVGNRAPSYEQYFGPGTRLTVT.

The chain's CDR3 is CASRPDRHNQPQHF. Written as DNA, the CDR3 is TGTGCCAGCAGGCCCGACAGGCACAATCAGCCCCAGCATTTT. The chain is built from TRBV27 and TRBJ1-5; TRBD1 is a possible D gene (6 bases). Between the trimmed V and J ends, which lost 6 bases and 3 bases, there was a span of 12 bases. This CDR3 is built from 14 residues. The V gene's germline CDR1 is MNHEY and CDR2 SMNVEV (reference sequence).

This chain joins TRBV7-9 and TRBJ2-3; D could derive from TRBD1 or TRBD2 (6 bases each). Trimming shortened V by 3 bases and J by 2 bases, and 15 bases separated the two germline ends. CDR1 SEHNR and CDR2 FQNEAQ come from the germline V gene (reference sequence). This CDR3 contains 16 residues. The CDR3 region has the DNA TGTGCCAGCAGCTTTAGGGGGGCGGGGCCCACAGATACGCAGTATTTT. It yields the protein CASSFRGAGPTDTQYF.

The J gene is TRBJ2-1, the V gene TRBV20-1, with D tentatively TRBD1 (5 bases). The V end lost 5 bases, the J end lost 10 bases, and 12 bases lay between the germline ends. Looked up from germline, CDR1 is DFQATT and CDR2 is SNEGSKA (reference sequence). The CDR3 length is 11 residues. CDR3 in amino acids: CSASRVVEQFF. The CDR3 DNA is TGCAGTGCTTCCAGGGTGGTCGAGCAGTTCTTC.

The chain couples TRBV11-2 to TRBJ1-3; 7 bases fit TRBD1. J was trimmed by 3 bases and V by 5 bases; bases with no gene match: 10. The CDR3 spans 16 residues. Germline values: CDR1 SGHAT, CDR2 FQNNGV. The CDR3: CASSIQTGLGGNTIYF. In DNA, the CDR3 is TGTGCCAGCAGCATCCAGACAGGGCTGGGTGGAAACACCATATATTTT.

The gene calls are TRBV5-4 and TRBJ2-5; weak D call: TRBD1 (5 bases). The CDR3 runs 13 residues. Germline lookup yields CDR1 SGHNT and CDR2 YYREEE (reference sequence). Trimming shortened V by 5 bases and J by 4 bases, and 12 bases separated the two germline ends. The CDR3 DNA reads TGTGCCAGCAGTTCCCAGGGCCGAGAGACCCAGTACTTC. Residues: CASSSQGRETQYF.

The chain recombines TRBV6-5 with TRBJ2-7, with 10 bases matching TRBD2. V was clipped by 6 bases and J by 2 bases; unmatched bases: 7. Germline V lookup: CDR1 MNHEY, CDR2 SVGAGI. The CDR3 consists of 15 residues. The CDR3 bases are TGTGCCAGCAGGAATCTAGCGGGGGTAGCCTACGAGCAGTACTTC. This translates into CASRNLAGVAYEQYF.

The chain recombines TRBV2 with TRBJ1-1; 9 positions match TRBD1. Germline CDR1 reads SNHLY; CDR2 reads FYNNEI. Trimming cost V 6 bases and J 1 base; bases outside gene matches: 3. This CDR3 contains 14 residues. The CDR3 nucleotides read TGTGCCAGCAGCGGACAGGGGTCGAACACTGAAGCTTTCTTT. Protein product: CASSGQGSNTEAFF.

The CDR3 loop is CASSSGRDGNYEQYF. In DNA form, the CDR3 reads TGTGCCAGCAGCTCGGGGCGGGACGGAAACTACGAGCAGTACTTC. The rearrangement joins TRBV11-2 to TRBJ2-7; tentatively, D is TRBD2 (6 bases). This CDR3 is 15 amino acids long. The germline V gene encodes CDR1 SGHAT and CDR2 FQNNGV. V dropped 4 bases and J dropped 3 bases, with 16 bases sitting between them.

This clone was observed a few times. The rearrangement joins TRBV4-1 to TRBJ2-7; maybe TRBD2 (5 bases). From germline, CDR1 is MGHRA and CDR2 YSYEKL. The CDR3 has 16 amino acids. V was clipped by 2 bases and J by 3 bases, with 17 bases between them. In DNA, the CDR3 is TGCGCCAGCAGCCAAAGTTTAGCGCGCCGCTACTACGAGCAGTACTTC. Translating gives CASSQSLARRYYEQYF.

The chain joins TRBV30 to TRBJ1-4, with a tentative D call TRBD1 (5 bases). Germline V lookup: CDR1 GTSNPN, CDR2 SVGIG (reference sequence). V dropped 0 bases and J dropped 4 bases, with 24 bases sitting between them. This CDR3 is 19 amino acids long. The CDR3 here is CAWSVQEGKISSINEKLFF. Written as DNA, the CDR3 is TGTGCCTGGAGTGTACAGGAGGGAAAGATATCCTCTATTAATGAAAAACTGTTTTTT.

The J gene is TRBJ2-1, the V gene TRBV5-1; TRBD1 might be the D (6 bases). The V end was cut by 4 bases, the J end by 4 bases, with 21 bases between. Germline lookup yields CDR1 SGHRS and CDR2 YFSETQ. This CDR3 has 17 amino acids. CDR3 in DNA: TGCGCCAGCAGCCAGGCATCCGGGACAAGAACTTACAATGAGCAGTTCTTC. The encoded protein is CASSQASGTRTYNEQFF. Filled out from reference TRBV5-1 and TRBJ2-1, the complete variable domain reads KAGVTQTPRYLIKTRGQQVTLSCSPISGHRSVSWYQQTPGQGLQFLFEYFSETQRNKGNFPGRFSGRQFSNSRSEMNVSTLELGDSALYLCASSQASGTRTYNEQFFGPGTRLTVL.

The J gene is TRBJ2-5, the V gene TRBV5-1, with TRBD1 matching 7 bases. This CDR3 spans 14 amino acids. CDR1 SGHRS and CDR2 YFSETQ come from the germline V gene. The junction had 0 bases not matched to a gene; V was cut back by 0 bases and J by 1 base. The CDR3 region has the DNA TGCGCCAGCAGCTTGGGGGACAGCCAAGAGACCCAGTACTTC. Amino acid sequence: CASSLGDSQETQYF.

The CDR3: CASRQGAAGNQPQHF. The DNA of the CDR3 is TGTGCCAGCCGGCAAGGGGCAGCGGGGAATCAGCCCCAGCATTTT. The chain uses TRBV6-5 and TRBJ1-5; D might be TRBD1 (5 bases). Germline V gives CDR1 MNHEY, CDR2 SVGAGI. The CDR3 spans 15 residues. V was pared by 8 bases and J by 4 bases, with 18 bases between.

The chain employs TRBV19 and TRBJ2-5; the D gene is possibly TRBD2 (6 bases). Per the germline V gene, CDR1 is LNHDA and CDR2 is SQIVND (reference sequence). Trimming took off 9 bases at V and 5 bases at J, with 16 bases between the two ends. The CDR3 consists of 13 residues. This chain's CDR3 is CASSFGLAETQYF. DNA of the CDR3: TGTGCCAGCAGCTTTGGGCTAGCGGAGACCCAGTACTTC.

The rearrangement joins TRBV7-9 to TRBJ2-5, with TRBD2 identical over 9 bases. V was pared by 7 bases and J by 7 bases, with 13 bases of the junction left unmatched. The V gene's germline CDR1 is SEHNR and CDR2 FQNEAQ (reference sequence). The CDR3 runs 15 residues. Written as DNA, the CDR3 is TGTGCCAGCACTTTGAGGGGACTAGCTTACCCGACCCAGTACTTC. Its protein is CASTLRGLAYPTQYF.

The genes are TRBV5-5 and TRBJ1-6; no definite D call. Germline loops: CDR1 SGHKS, CDR2 YYEKEE (reference sequence). This CDR3 has 16 residues. The germline V and J ends were trimmed by 0 bases and 0 bases, with 7 bases remaining between them. The CDR3 DNA follows: TGTGCCAGCAGCTTGGGACGGAGCTCCTATAATTCACCCCTCCACTTT. This sequence encodes CASSLGRSSYNSPLHF.

Only one count was recorded for this clone. The chain links TRBV2 to TRBJ1-1, with no clear D. V lost 4 bases, J lost 8 bases, and 8 bases lay in between. Germline loops: CDR1 SNHLY, CDR2 FYNNEI. This CDR3 has 11 amino acids. CDR3 residues: CASSVANEAFF. CDR3 bases: TGTGCCAGCAGTGTAGCTAACGAAGCTTTCTTT.

The chain recombines TRBV4-1 with TRBJ2-7, with D perhaps TRBD1 or TRBD2 (5 bases each). Germline lookup yields CDR1 MGHRA and CDR2 YSYEKL. The length of the CDR3 is 15 residues. V was cut by 4 bases and J by 2 bases, with 15 bases left in between. In nucleotides, the CDR3 is TGCGCCAGCAGCCGCTCCCGGGACGCCGCCTACGAGCAGTACTTC. Its translation: CASSRSRDAAYEQYF.

V is TRBV2 and J is TRBJ1-4; 7 bases map to TRBD1. There are 15 residues in the CDR3. The germline V gene has CDR1 SNHLY and CDR2 FYNNEI. V lost 8 bases to trimming and J lost 2 bases; unmatched junction nucleotides: 8. The CDR3 loop is CASQTGATTNEKLFF. As DNA, the CDR3 is TGTGCCAGCCAAACAGGGGCTACGACTAATGAAAAACTGTTTTTT.

This chain links TRBV9 with TRBJ2-5, with D unresolved. The germline gives CDR1 SGDLS, CDR2 YYNGEE. V lost 3 bases and J 2 bases, leaving 8 bases between the germline ends. The length of the CDR3 is 13 residues. CDR3 sequence reads: CASSEMAQETQYF. In DNA, the CDR3 is TGTGCCAGCAGCGAAATGGCACAAGAGACCCAGTACTTC.

This sequence joins TRBV9 and TRBJ1-1; tentatively, D is TRBD1 (6 bases). CDR3 length: 14 amino acids. V lost 4 bases to trimming and J lost 0 bases, with 10 bases between them. Germline V CDR1 and CDR2: SGDLS, YYNGEE. For the CDR3, the DNA is TGTGCCAGCAGCCCCGGGACACTGAACACTGAAGCTTTCTTT. Its protein product is CASSPGTLNTEAFF.